The rows below give T cell receptor beta chains drawn from one sample of a study of beta chain features in type 1 diabetes. The table came from immunoSEQ multiplex PCR; TCRdb's copy has only in-frame clones and leaves some out. Of 600,000 to 700,000 clones in the sample, under 15% were seen once. Sequenced: naive CD4+ T cells from blood. These receptors all come from a man aged 18 to 35 with type 1 diabetes. CDR3s include the opening cysteine and the closing phenylalanine or tryptophan. Each record gives: J gene, CDR3 length, V gene, D gene, clone size, CDR3 DNA, CDR3 protein. The D gene is left open where the match is weak. Expanded clones get a size class; other rows say once, few or many, or leave the size out.

J gene: TRBJ2-5; CDR3 length: 13; V gene: TRBV29-1; D gene: .; clone size: few; CDR3 DNA: TGCAGCGTCCCCGGGACAACAGAAGAGACCCAGTACTTC; CDR3 protein: CSVPGTTEETQYF
J gene: TRBJ1-6; CDR3 length: 13; V gene: TRBV28; D gene: .; clone size: .; CDR3 DNA: TGTGCCAGCAGTCCTACAGCAAATTCACCCCTCCACTTT; CDR3 protein: CASSPTANSPLHF
J gene: TRBJ1-1; CDR3 length: 15; V gene: TRBV7-9; D gene: .; clone size: .; CDR3 DNA: TGTGCCAGCAGCCCCCGGGCGTTCGTGAACACTGAAGCTTTCTTT; CDR3 protein: CASSPRAFVNTEAFF
J gene: TRBJ1-5; CDR3 length: 14; V gene: TRBV7-6; D gene: .; clone size: .; CDR3 DNA: TGTGCCAGCAGTTTAGCGGGGGCAGATCAGCCCCAGCATTTT; CDR3 protein: CASSLAGADQPQHF
J gene: TRBJ1-1; CDR3 length: 17; V gene: TRBV4-1; D gene: .; clone size: .; CDR3 DNA: TGCGCCAGCAGCGCCCAACCGTCGGAACAGCTGAACACTGAAGCTTTCTTT; CDR3 protein: CASSAQPSEQLNTEAFF
J gene: TRBJ2-2; CDR3 length: 15; V gene: TRBV27; D gene: .; clone size: .; CDR3 DNA: TGTGCCAGCAGTTTCCTAGACAGGCCCACCGGGGAGCTGTTTTTT; CDR3 protein: CASSFLDRPTGELFF
J gene: TRBJ2-6; CDR3 length: 19; V gene: TRBV4-1; D gene: TRBD2; clone size: few; CDR3 DNA: TGCGCCAGCAGCCACCTACTAGCGGGGGGCAGCTCTGGGGCCAACGTCCTGACTTTC; CDR3 protein: CASSHLLAGGSSGANVLTF
J gene: TRBJ1-2; CDR3 length: 13; V gene: TRBV2; D gene: .; clone size: .; CDR3 DNA: TGTGCCGGCCGAGGGACGGGCAACTATGGCTACACCTTC; CDR3 protein: CAGRGTGNYGYTF
J gene: TRBJ2-2; CDR3 length: 17; V gene: TRBV5-1; D gene: .; clone size: .; CDR3 DNA: TGCGCCAGCAGCGGTACAGGGAGTACCTCGAACACCGGGGAGCTGTTTTTT; CDR3 protein: CASSGTGSTSNTGELFF
J gene: TRBJ1-2; CDR3 length: 12; V gene: TRBV9; D gene: .; clone size: few; CDR3 DNA: TGTGCCAGCAGCGTACAGGGGAACGGCTACACCTTC; CDR3 protein: CASSVQGNGYTF
J gene: TRBJ2-7; CDR3 length: 13; V gene: TRBV30; D gene: .; clone size: few; CDR3 DNA: TGTGCCTGGGACACAGGGCTGGCCTACGAGCAGTACTTC; CDR3 protein: CAWDTGLAYEQYF
J gene: TRBJ1-5; CDR3 length: 14; V gene: TRBV30; D gene: .; clone size: .; CDR3 DNA: TGTGCCTGGAGTGGACAGATCAGCAATCAGCCCCAGCATTTT; CDR3 protein: CAWSGQISNQPQHF
J gene: TRBJ1-1; CDR3 length: 14; V gene: TRBV29-1; D gene: .; clone size: few; CDR3 DNA: TGCAGCGTTGAGAGGCTTTTCCAGAACACTGAAGCTTTCTTT; CDR3 protein: CSVERLFQNTEAFF
J gene: TRBJ2-2; CDR3 length: 18; V gene: TRBV2; D gene: TRBD1; clone size: few; CDR3 DNA: TGTGCCAGCAGCGATCCCGGGACAGGGTCCGGGGGCACCGGGGAGCTGTTTTTT; CDR3 protein: CASSDPGTGSGGTGELFF
J gene: TRBJ2-3; CDR3 length: 12; V gene: TRBV2; D gene: .; clone size: few; CDR3 DNA: TGTGCCAGCAGTTCAGGGACCGATACGCAGTATTTT; CDR3 protein: CASSSGTDTQYF
J gene: TRBJ2-1; CDR3 length: 15; V gene: TRBV10-3; D gene: TRBD2; clone size: .; CDR3 DNA: TGTGCCATCAGTGAAAGGACTAGCGGATACAATGAGCAGTTCTTC; CDR3 protein: CAISERTSGYNEQFF
J gene: TRBJ2-6; CDR3 length: 16; V gene: TRBV5-1; D gene: .; clone size: .; CDR3 DNA: TGCGCCAGCAGCCCCGACAGGTCCTCTGGGGCCAACGTCCTGACTTTC; CDR3 protein: CASSPDRSSGANVLTF
J gene: TRBJ1-2; CDR3 length: 13; V gene: TRBV6-5; D gene: .; clone size: few; CDR3 DNA: TGTGCCAGCAGTTTAACCTGGGGCTATGGCTACACCTTC; CDR3 protein: CASSLTWGYGYTF
J gene: TRBJ2-7; CDR3 length: 13; V gene: TRBV6-5; D gene: .; clone size: few; CDR3 DNA: TGTGCCAGCGGTCTAGCGTACGACTACGAGCAGTACTTC; CDR3 protein: CASGLAYDYEQYF
J gene: TRBJ2-3; CDR3 length: 14; V gene: TRBV30; D gene: TRBD2; clone size: few; CDR3 DNA: TGTGCCTGGAGTGCTGAGACGCGGGGGAAAACGCAGTATTTT; CDR3 protein: CAWSAETRGKTQYF
J gene: TRBJ1-1; CDR3 length: 14; V gene: TRBV30; D gene: .; clone size: few; CDR3 DNA: TGTGCCTGGAGTGCCCCTCGGCAGAGGGACCTTGCTTTCTTT; CDR3 protein: CAWSAPRQRDLAFF
J gene: TRBJ1-1; CDR3 length: 15; V gene: TRBV4-1; D gene: TRBD1; clone size: few; CDR3 DNA: TGCGCCAGCAGCCCCGGGACAGGGTGGGGCACTGAAGCTTTCTTT; CDR3 protein: CASSPGTGWGTEAFF
J gene: TRBJ2-7; CDR3 length: 14; V gene: TRBV25-1; D gene: TRBD1; clone size: few; CDR3 DNA: TGTGCCAGCAGTTTGACAGGGGGACTCTACGAGCAGTACTTC; CDR3 protein: CASSLTGGLYEQYF
J gene: TRBJ1-1; CDR3 length: 13; V gene: TRBV29-1; D gene: TRBD1; clone size: .; CDR3 DNA: TGCAGCGTCTACGGACAGGGGAACACTGAAGCTTTCTTT; CDR3 protein: CSVYGQGNTEAFF
J gene: TRBJ1-6; CDR3 length: 16; V gene: TRBV27; D gene: .; clone size: .; CDR3 DNA: TGTGCCAGCAGCCAAGGGGGAACAATCCCCAATTCACCCCTCCACTTT; CDR3 protein: CASSQGGTIPNSPLHF
J gene: TRBJ1-5; CDR3 length: 13; V gene: TRBV30; D gene: .; clone size: .; CDR3 DNA: TGTGCCTGGAGTGTAGGCGACTATCAGCCCCAGCATTTT; CDR3 protein: CAWSVGDYQPQHF
J gene: TRBJ2-7; CDR3 length: 14; V gene: TRBV5-1; D gene: TRBD2; clone size: .; CDR3 DNA: TGCGCCAGCAGCCGGGGGGATGGGGCGCGGGAGCAGTACTTC; CDR3 protein: CASSRGDGAREQYF
J gene: TRBJ2-2; CDR3 length: 15; V gene: TRBV4-1; D gene: TRBD2; clone size: few; CDR3 DNA: TGCGCCAGCAGCCAGCAGCGGGAAATCGCCGGGGAGCTGTTTTTT; CDR3 protein: CASSQQREIAGELFF
J gene: TRBJ1-1; CDR3 length: 14; V gene: TRBV7-2; D gene: .; clone size: .; CDR3 DNA: TGTGCCAGCAGCTTCGGGCAGGTAACCCAAGAAGCTTTCTTT; CDR3 protein: CASSFGQVTQEAFF
J gene: TRBJ1-6; CDR3 length: 14; V gene: TRBV18; D gene: .; clone size: .; CDR3 DNA: TGTGCCAGCTCACCACGGACGGCTGATTCACCCCTCCACTTT; CDR3 protein: CASSPRTADSPLHF
J gene: TRBJ1-2; CDR3 length: 14; V gene: TRBV14; D gene: .; clone size: few; CDR3 DNA: TGTGCCAGCAGCCAAGAAGGGAGGGAAAATGGCTACACCTTC; CDR3 protein: CASSQEGRENGYTF
J gene: TRBJ2-1; CDR3 length: 13; V gene: TRBV30; D gene: TRBD1; clone size: few; CDR3 DNA: TGTGCCTGGAGCCAGGGGGCCTACAATGAGCAGTTCTTC; CDR3 protein: CAWSQGAYNEQFF
J gene: TRBJ1-4; CDR3 length: 15; V gene: TRBV7-2; D gene: TRBD1; clone size: .; CDR3 DNA: TGTGCCAGCAGCCCGACAGGGGCAACTAATGAAAAACTGTTTTTT; CDR3 protein: CASSPTGATNEKLFF
J gene: TRBJ2-1; CDR3 length: 14; V gene: TRBV7-9; D gene: .; clone size: few; CDR3 DNA: TGTGCCAGCAGCTTGGACTCAGGTAACGATGAGCAGTTCTTC; CDR3 protein: CASSLDSGNDEQFF
J gene: TRBJ2-7; CDR3 length: 15; V gene: TRBV6-5; D gene: .; clone size: .; CDR3 DNA: TGTGCCAGCGTTGGAGGACAGTCCGGGTCCTACGAGCAGTACTTC; CDR3 protein: CASVGGQSGSYEQYF
J gene: TRBJ2-5; CDR3 length: 10; V gene: TRBV28; D gene: .; clone size: .; CDR3 DNA: TGTGCCAGCCAAGGGGAGACCCAGTACTTC; CDR3 protein: CASQGETQYF
J gene: TRBJ2-5; CDR3 length: 13; V gene: TRBV4-1; D gene: .; clone size: .; CDR3 DNA: TGCGCCAGCAGCCAATGGGGGGAAGAGACCCAGTACTTC; CDR3 protein: CASSQWGEETQYF